This T cell receptor (beta chain) came from a study of shared clonotypes between healthy human individuals. Overall study context: The study enrolled a couple of women and a few men aged 18 to 49. Donors had three CD4 naive, three CD4 memory, two CD8 naive and one CD8 memory plate apiece.

The J segment lost 6 bases and the V segment lost 0 bases, leaving 8 bases of the junction unmatched. The length of the CDR3 is 16 residues. Germline CDR1 is LGHNA and CDR2 is YSLEER. A CD45RA-negative memory subset and a CD45RA+ naive subset were separated from the CD4+ cells. Only in-frame clones appear in the TCRdb table, and some are missing; sequencing was by immunoSEQ multiplex PCR. The sample lists some 1.4 million clones, about 96% occurring once. The receptor's source is a man aged 25-45 years in good health. The chain uses TRBV4-3 and TRBJ1-2; 9 bases fit TRBD1. Sequenced: naive CD4+ T cells sorted from blood. Specified subset: CD45RA+ positively selected. The CDR3 loop reads CASSQEQNRGRDGYTF. The CDR3 nucleotides are TGCGCCAGCAGCCAAGAACAGAACAGGGGGCGTGATGGCTACACCTTC.